A single sample is the source of the 24 T cell receptor beta chains below, sequenced in a study of blood T cell repertoires in COVID-19. The method was immunoSEQ multiplex PCR; TCRdb's version includes in-frame clones alone and lacks a portion of them. The sample lists some 200,000 clones, roughly four fifths occurring once. Sequenced input: peripheral blood. Receptors originate from a woman between 65 and 79 years old with COVID-19, enrolled during active disease.

Only one count was recorded for this clone. This chain connects TRBV30 to TRBJ1-2, with D perhaps TRBD1 (6 bases). The germline CDR1 and CDR2 sequences are GTSNPN and SVGIG (reference sequence). The CDR3 is made up of 13 amino acids. Trimming pared 5 bases from V and 2 bases from J, leaving 12 bases between. The CDR3, as DNA: TGTGCCTGGGAGAGGCAGGGGAACTATGGCTACACCTTC. This codes for CAWERQGNYGYTF.

The chain couples TRBV29-1 to TRBJ2-3; 7 bases fit TRBD1. This CDR3 region has 14 residues. CDR1 SQVTM and CDR2 ANQGSEA come from the germline V gene. With 1 base clipped from V and 1 base from J, the junction kept 2 bases outside the gene matches. The CDR3 loop is CSVEGQGRTDTQYF. For the CDR3, the DNA is TGCAGCGTTGAAGGACAGGGCCGCACAGATACGCAGTATTTT.

The chain joins TRBV27 to TRBJ2-7, with a weak D call TRBD2 (6 bases). Germline lookup yields CDR1 MNHEY and CDR2 SMNVEV (reference sequence). Trimming took 7 bases from V and 1 from J, leaving 14 bases between them. The CDR3 spans 14 residues. This chain's CDR3 is CASTPAAGSYEQYF. The CDR3 coding sequence is TGTGCCAGCACCCCGGCGGCGGGGTCCTACGAGCAGTACTTC.

V is TRBV5-4 and J is TRBJ2-7, with 11 positions matching TRBD2. The CDR3 consists of 15 residues. After removal of 3 bases from V and 7 bases from J, the junction contained 9 bases not matched to a gene. Germline V gene lookup returns CDR1 SGHNT and CDR2 YYREEE (reference sequence). The CDR3 DNA follows: TGTGCCAGCAGCTGGACACTAGCGGGAGCTAGGGAGCAGTACTTC. Protein: CASSWTLAGAREQYF.

The rearrangement uses TRBV19 and TRBJ1-5; D unresolved. Germline V lookup: CDR1 LNHDA, CDR2 SQIVND (reference sequence). The CDR3 runs to 14 residues. Trimming stripped 8 bases from V and 4 bases from J, with 15 bases between. The CDR3 DNA reads TGTGCCAGTTCACATAGCCGTGCAAATCAGCCCCAGCATTTT. Translation: CASSHSRANQPQHF.

V is TRBV11-2 and J is TRBJ2-7; D not resolved. The germline CDR1 and CDR2 sequences are SGHAT and FQNNGV. The CDR3 runs 12 residues. Trimming removed 5 bases at V and 7 bases at J, with 12 bases between. The chain's CDR3 is CASSVPWQEQYF. The CDR3 DNA is TGTGCCAGCAGCGTACCATGGCAGGAGCAGTACTTC.

V usage is TRBV5-1 and J usage is TRBJ1-5; no firm D call. The CDR3 consists of 15 residues. Trimming pared 0 bases from V and 4 bases from J, leaving 11 bases between. Germline V lookup: CDR1 SGHRS, CDR2 YFSETQ. The CDR3 DNA is TGCGCCAGCAGCTTGGGAGGGTCTGGGAATCAGCCCCAGCATTTT. As protein: CASSLGGSGNQPQHF.

There are many counts of this clone. This chain connects TRBV27 to TRBJ2-7; 7 bases agree with TRBD1. Germline V lookup: CDR1 MNHEY, CDR2 SMNVEV (reference sequence). The CDR3 contains 13 residues. V trimming: 9 bases; J trimming: 4 bases; junction bases outside the gene matches: 9. CDR3 in amino acids: CASAPGQTYEQYF. The CDR3 DNA follows: TGTGCCAGTGCTCCGGGACAGACATACGAGCAGTACTTC.

This chain uses TRBV5-6 with TRBJ1-6, with D perhaps TRBD1 (6 bases). Trimming took off 4 bases at V and 5 bases at J, with 16 bases between the two ends. CDR1 SGHDT and CDR2 YYEEEE come from the germline V gene. The CDR3 is made up of 16 amino acids. This CDR3 is CASSTYRVPDNSPLHF. The CDR3 DNA is TGTGCCAGCAGCACATACAGGGTCCCCGATAATTCACCCCTCCACTTT.

The count of this clone is one. The rearrangement joins TRBV19 to TRBJ1-6; no firm D call. The germline gives CDR1 LNHDA, CDR2 SQIVND (reference sequence). The V end lost 1 base, the J end lost 7 bases, and 5 bases lay between the germline ends. This CDR3 spans 13 amino acids. CDR3 coding DNA: TGTGCCAGTAGTATAGTGGAGAATTCACCCCTCCACTTT. Residues: CASSIVENSPLHF.

V and J are TRBV9 and TRBJ1-1; 9 bases line up with TRBD1. V gave up 5 bases and J gave up 1 base; unmatched junction bases: 3. This CDR3 is built from 14 residues. CDR1 and CDR2 (germline): SGDLS, YYNGEE. CDR3 sequence reads: CASRGQGQNTEAFF. The CDR3 DNA is TGTGCCAGCAGGGGACAGGGCCAGAACACTGAAGCTTTCTTT.

The rearrangement links TRBV18 to TRBJ2-1; the match to TRBD2 covers 8 bases. CDR3 size: 14 residues. The germline gives CDR1 KGHSH, CDR2 LQKENI. J lost 7 bases, V lost 2 bases, and 4 bases had no gene match. The CDR3, as DNA: TGTGCCAGCTCACCAGGACTAGCCTCGAATGAGCAGTTCTTC. Translating gives CASSPGLASNEQFF.

The sample holds one count of this clone. V gene TRBV19 combines with J gene TRBJ2-7, with 12 nucleotides matching TRBD2. This CDR3 contains 14 residues. Germline lookup yields CDR1 LNHDA and CDR2 SQIVND (reference sequence). V was pared by 7 bases and J by 2 bases, with 3 bases of the junction left unmatched. For the CDR3, the DNA is TGTGCCAGTACCCGGACTAGCGGGGCCTACGAGCAGTACTTC. As protein: CASTRTSGAYEQYF. The full variable domain, its missing parts supplied by reference TRBV19 and TRBJ2-7, is DGGITQSPKYLFRKEGQNVTLSCEQNLNHDAMYWYRQDPGQGLRLIYYSQIVNDFQKGDIAEGYSVSREKKESFPLTVTSAQKNPTAFYLCASTRTSGAYEQYFGPGTRLTVT.

This clone was observed a handful of times. CDR3 protein: CASSRPGSEKYEQYF. Written as DNA, the CDR3 is TGTGCCAGCAGCCGTCCTGGGAGCGAGAAATACGAGCAGTACTTC. The genes are TRBV6-5 and TRBJ2-7, with D maybe TRBD2 (5 bases). The length of the CDR3 is 15 residues. V was pared by 6 bases and J by 4 bases, with 19 bases between. Germline CDR1 and CDR2: MNHEY and SVGAGI.

This CDR3 reads CASSGNRGSNQPQHF. CDR3 sequence (DNA): TGTGCCAGCAGTGGAAACCGGGGTAGCAATCAGCCCCAGCATTTT. The rearrangement uses TRBV2 and TRBJ1-5; D remains ambiguous. From germline, CDR1 is SNHLY and CDR2 FYNNEI. The CDR3 length is 15 residues. Trimming removed 4 bases at V and 0 bases at J, with 10 bases between.

The chain recombines TRBV28 with TRBJ1-2, with D possibly being TRBD1 (5 bases). Trimming removed 4 bases at V and 5 bases at J, with 14 bases between. In germline, CDR1 is MDHEN, CDR2 SYDVKM. This CDR3 has 14 residues. CDR3 nucleotide sequence: TGTGCCAGCAGTTCTACGAGCCGGGGGTATGGCTACACCTTC. Encoded protein: CASSSTSRGYGYTF.

In regard to this clone: Its ends do not fully match the called genes, so a read error is possible. The chain is built from TRBV15 and TRBJ2-7; D remains ambiguous. The CDR3 has 14 residues. Germline V gives CDR1 LNHNV, CDR2 YYDKDF (reference sequence). CDR3 nucleotides: TGTGCCACCAGCAGAGATTCGATGGGTGTCGAGGAGTACTTC. It specifies CATSRDSMGVEEYF.

The genes are TRBV4-2 and TRBJ2-2, with a tentative D call TRBD2 (7 bases). The CDR3 sequence is 17 residues long. Trimming removed 1 base at V and 6 bases at J, with 18 bases between. Germline V CDR1 and CDR2: LGHNA, YNFKEQ. The CDR3 DNA reads TGTGCCAGCAGCCAAGCCGACGGAGGGGGGGCGGCCGGGGAGCTGTTTTTT. Residues: CASSQADGGGAAGELFF.

The count of this clone is one. The chain combines TRBV5-1 with TRBJ2-5; unclear D gene. Per the germline V gene, CDR1 is SGHRS and CDR2 is YFSETQ. This CDR3 contains 13 residues. The V end was cut by 4 bases, the J end by 5 bases, with 12 bases between. CDR3: CASSILPRETQYF. DNA for the CDR3: TGCGCCAGCAGCATCTTACCACGGGAGACCCAGTACTTC.

The chain carries TRBV28 and TRBJ2-3; a weak D match, TRBD2 (5 bases). V was shortened by 4 bases and J by 1 base, with 12 bases between the two germline ends. There are 15 residues in the CDR3. The germline CDR1 and CDR2 sequences are MDHEN and SYDVKM. CDR3 loop: CASSSTGSGTDTQYF. CDR3 DNA sequence: TGTGCCAGCAGTTCCACGGGATCCGGCACAGATACGCAGTATTTT.

J is TRBJ1-3 and V is TRBV28, with D tentatively TRBD1 (6 bases). Per the germline V gene, CDR1 is MDHEN and CDR2 is SYDVKM. CDR3 length: 16 amino acids. V lost 6 bases and J lost 0, with 15 bases in between. CDR3: CASSQSSRGSGNTIYF. Here the CDR3 DNA reads TGTGCCAGCAGCCAATCTAGCAGGGGCTCTGGAAACACCATATATTTT.

This chain joins TRBV3-1 (or the pseudogene TRBV3-2) and TRBJ1-5, with TRBD1 as a possible D gene (5 bases). V was shortened by 8 bases and J by 7 bases, with 12 bases between the two germline ends. The V gene's germline CDR1 is LGHDT and CDR2 YNNKEL (reference sequence). The CDR3 covers 12 residues. The CDR3 is CASGAVAQPQHF. The CDR3 DNA reads TGTGCCAGCGGGGCAGTGGCACAGCCCCAGCATTTT.

V gene TRBV6-5 combines with J gene TRBJ2-7; D uncertain. Germline V lookup: CDR1 MNHEY, CDR2 SVGAGI. V shed 8 bases and J shed 1 base, with 15 bases lying between them. This CDR3 has 14 amino acids. The CDR3, as DNA: TGTGCCAGCTTTGTAAGTCCCGCGTCCTACGAGCAGTACTTC. Protein sequence: CASFVSPASYEQYF.

The rearrangement uses TRBV4-1 and TRBJ1-6; a possible D gene is TRBD1 (5 bases). The V end was cut by 4 bases, the J end by 5 bases, with 12 bases between. Germline lookup yields CDR1 MGHRA and CDR2 YSYEKL. The CDR3 length is 15 residues. The DNA for the CDR3 is TGCGCCAGCAGCCGATTAACAGGTGATAATTCACCCCTCCACTTT. This translates into CASSRLTGDNSPLHF.